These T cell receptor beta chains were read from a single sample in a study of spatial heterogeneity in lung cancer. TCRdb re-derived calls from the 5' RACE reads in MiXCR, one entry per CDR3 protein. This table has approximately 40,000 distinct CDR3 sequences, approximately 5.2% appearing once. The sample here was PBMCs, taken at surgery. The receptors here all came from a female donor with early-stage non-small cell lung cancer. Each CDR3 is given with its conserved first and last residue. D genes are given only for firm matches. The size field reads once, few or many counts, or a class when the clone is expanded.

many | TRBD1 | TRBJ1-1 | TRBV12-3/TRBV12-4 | TGTGCCAGCAGTTTAGGCCGACAGGGGCTAAAGGTGGACACTGAAGCTTTCTTT | CASSLGRQGLKVDTEAFF
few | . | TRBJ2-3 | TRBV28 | TGTGCCAGCAGCTCCCCCTTTGGCACAGATACGCAGTATTTT | CASSSPFGTDTQYF
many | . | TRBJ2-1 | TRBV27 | TGTGCCAGCAGTTTATACAATGAGCAGTTCTTC | CASSLYNEQFF
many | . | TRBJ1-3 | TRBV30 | TGTGCCTGGAGATTAAATGGGGGGGGAAACACCATATATTTT | CAWRLNGGGNTIYF
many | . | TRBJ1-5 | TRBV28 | TGTGCCAGCACCCCTTCAGGGCCAGGCCCTCAACCCCAGCATTTT | CASTPSGPGPQPQHF
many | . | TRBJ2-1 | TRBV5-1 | TGCGCCAGCAGCCTGGGCGGCGCCTCGAATGAGCAGTTCTTC | CASSLGGASNEQFF
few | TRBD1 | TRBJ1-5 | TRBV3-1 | TGTGCCAGCAGCCAAGCAGGGGGGATGCAGCCCCAGCATTTT | CASSQAGGMQPQHF
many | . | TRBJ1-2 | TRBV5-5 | TGTGCCAGCAGCCCGCGGGCCGCCGGCTATGGCTACACCTTC | CASSPRAAGYGYTF
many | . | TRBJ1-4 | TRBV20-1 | TGCAGTGCTAGACCCAGCGGAGGGGGTGGGGATGAAAAACTGTTTTTT | CSARPSGGGGDEKLFF
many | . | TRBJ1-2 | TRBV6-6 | TGTGCCAGCAGTTACTTAGGCGGGCCTTTCTATGGCTACACCTTC | CASSYLGGPFYGYTF
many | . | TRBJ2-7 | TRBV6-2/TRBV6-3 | TGTGCCAGCACCGACATCTACGAGCAGTACTTC | CASTDIYEQYF
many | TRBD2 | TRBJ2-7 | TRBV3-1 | TGTGCCAGCAGCCAAGTAGCGGGCTACGAGCAGTACTTC | CASSQVAGYEQYF
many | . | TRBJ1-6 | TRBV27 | TGTGCCAGCGATCTCCCCCCCTATAATTCACCCCTCCACTTT | CASDLPPYNSPLHF
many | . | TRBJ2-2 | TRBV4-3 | TGCGCCAGCAGCCCCGGTTTGGGGGCCAACACCGGGGAGCTGTTTTTT | CASSPGLGANTGELFF